Presented here are 13 T cell receptor beta chains from one specimen sequenced in a study of CD8 T cells in Susac syndrome. 0.5 to 1 ug RNA was reverse transcribed with random hexamers. TCRdb reanalysed the immunoSEQ multiplex PCR reads using MiXCR and keeps one entry per CDR3 protein. Among 400,000 to 550,000 distinct CDR3 sequences listed, approximately 85% were seen once. The sequencing input was CD8+ T cells from PBMCs. Receptors originate from a human donor with multiple sclerosis.

The chain uses TRBV7-6 and TRBJ2-1; 7 bases match TRBD2. Trimming took 6 bases from V and 7 from J; bases not matched to a gene: 12. Germline CDR1 reads SGHVS; CDR2 reads FNYEAQ. The length of the CDR3 is 15 residues. CDR3 DNA: TGTGCCAGCAGTTCAATGGCGGGAGAGGGTAATGAGCAGTTCTTC. Protein: CASSSMAGEGNEQFF. The variable domain in full, completed from reference TRBV7-6 and TRBJ2-1, reads GAGVSQSPRYKVTKRGQDVALRCDPISGHVSLYWYRQALGQGPEFLTYFNYEAQQDKSGLPNDRFSAERPEGSISTLTIQRTEQRDSAMYRCASSSMAGEGNEQFFGPGTRLTVL.

The V call is TRBV4-1, the J call TRBJ1-1, with no clear D. The germline CDR1 and CDR2 sequences are MGHRA and YSYEKL. V was clipped by 4 bases and J by 5 bases, with 8 bases between them. The CDR3 length is 12 residues. CDR3 nucleotide sequence: TGCGCCAGCAGCCCTGGGAAAACTGAAGCTTTCTTT. Amino acid sequence: CASSPGKTEAFF.

The gene calls are TRBV19 and TRBJ2-7, with 7 bases fitting TRBD1. CDR1 and CDR2 (germline): LNHDA, SQIVND (reference sequence). The CDR3 runs 16 residues. The V gene end was trimmed by 5 bases and the J gene end by 0 bases; junction bases not matched to a gene: 10. The CDR3 region has the DNA TGTGCCAGTAGTGGAAGCCCGACAGGGAGCTCCTACGAGCAGTACTTC. Translation gives CASSGSPTGSSYEQYF.

The V and J genes are TRBV4-2 and TRBJ1-4, with D possibly matching TRBD1 (6 bases). The length of the CDR3 is 12 residues. CDR1 and CDR2 from the germline V gene are LGHNA and YNFKEQ. Trimming took 3 bases from V and 12 from J, leaving 11 bases between them. CDR3 residues: CASSHLQGELFF. Here the CDR3 DNA reads TGTGCCAGCAGCCACCTACAGGGTGAACTGTTTTTT.

The chain joins TRBV5-1 to TRBJ2-7; 8 bases map to TRBD1. CDR3 length equals 14 residues. In germline, CDR1 is SGHRS, CDR2 YFSETQ. Trimming at V came to 3 bases and at J to 3 bases, leaving 5 bases not matched to a gene. This chain's CDR3 is CASSSGQANYEQYF. CDR3 sequence (DNA): TGCGCCAGCAGCTCGGGACAGGCTAACTACGAGCAGTACTTC.

The chain recombines TRBV6-5 with TRBJ1-5, with no clear D. The germline CDR1 and CDR2 sequences are MNHEY and SVGAGI. Trimming took 6 bases from V and 5 from J, leaving 11 bases between them. This CDR3 is 13 amino acids long. The CDR3 DNA reads TGTGCCAGCAGCTTCACCGGGGATCAGCCCCAGCATTTT. Amino acids: CASSFTGDQPQHF.

This clonotype was seen more than once but under ten times. The CDR3 is CASSEWRVGSPLHF. Written as DNA, the CDR3 is TGTGCCAGCAGTGAGTGGAGGGTTGGATCACCCCTCCACTTT. This rearrangement joins TRBV6-1 to TRBJ1-6, with D uncertain. Germline CDR1 and CDR2: MNHNS and SASEGT. The V end lost 3 bases, the J end lost 10 bases, and 13 bases lay between the germline ends. The CDR3 extends over 14 amino acids.

This clonotype was counted between two and nine times. The DNA for the CDR3 is TGCAGTGCTAGAGAGGGGGACAGGACTTACTCCTACGAGCAGTACTTC. This encodes CSAREGDRTYSYEQYF. The chain links TRBV20-1 to TRBJ2-7; 8 nucleotides line up with TRBD1. The CDR3 spans 16 residues. Germline values: CDR1 DFQATT, CDR2 SNEGSKA (reference sequence). Losses at the gene ends were 0 bases for V and 0 bases for J; bases not matched to a gene: 7.

The sample holds one count of this clonotype. The V gene is TRBV11-2, the J gene TRBJ2-7; 8 bases are a match to TRBD2. This CDR3 is built from 19 residues. V shed 4 bases, J shed 4 bases, and the junction held 21 bases outside the gene matches. The germline V gene has CDR1 SGHAT and CDR2 FQNNGV. The CDR3 reads CASSSTLSSTERELYEQYF. In nucleotides, the CDR3 is TGTGCCAGCAGCTCAACCCTCTCCTCAACGGAGCGGGAGTTATACGAGCAGTACTTC.

The V call is TRBV7-8, the J call TRBJ2-7; D gene uncertain. CDR3 length: 13 residues. The V gene's germline CDR1 is SGHVS and CDR2 FQNEAQ. V was cut by 6 bases and J by 4 bases, with 13 bases left in between. The CDR3 protein is CASRENFPYEQYF. The CDR3 DNA is TGTGCCAGCAGGGAAAACTTTCCGTACGAGCAGTACTTC.

A word on this clonotype: The junction shows a germline mismatch at one end, possibly a read error. The chain is built from TRBV7-7 and TRBJ2-1; D may be TRBD2 (5 bases). The CDR3 contains 16 residues. Germline CDR1 reads SSHAT; CDR2 reads FNYEAQ (reference sequence). The CDR3: CASSLALGENGNEQFF. The CDR3 DNA reads TGTGCTAGCAGCTTAGCGCTCGGGGAGAATGGGAATGAGCAGTTCTTC.

This clonotype was picked up a small number of times. The chain uses TRBV12-3 or TRBV12-4 and TRBJ2-7, with 7 bases matching TRBD2. This CDR3 is 12 amino acids long. With V trimmed by 2 bases and J by 6 bases, 1 base remained unmatched. The CDR3 protein is CASSLREGEQYF. CDR3 DNA sequence: TGTGCCAGCAGTTTAAGGGAGGGCGAGCAGTACTTC.

For the CDR3, the DNA is TGTGCCAGTAGTCCCGGACCGAGTAATGAAAAACTGTTTTTT. Translation: CASSPGPSNEKLFF. This sequence joins TRBV19 and TRBJ1-4; D remains unclear. From germline, CDR1 is LNHDA and CDR2 SQIVND (reference sequence). CDR3 length: 14 amino acids. Trimming cost V 5 bases and J 4 bases, with 11 bases left between them.